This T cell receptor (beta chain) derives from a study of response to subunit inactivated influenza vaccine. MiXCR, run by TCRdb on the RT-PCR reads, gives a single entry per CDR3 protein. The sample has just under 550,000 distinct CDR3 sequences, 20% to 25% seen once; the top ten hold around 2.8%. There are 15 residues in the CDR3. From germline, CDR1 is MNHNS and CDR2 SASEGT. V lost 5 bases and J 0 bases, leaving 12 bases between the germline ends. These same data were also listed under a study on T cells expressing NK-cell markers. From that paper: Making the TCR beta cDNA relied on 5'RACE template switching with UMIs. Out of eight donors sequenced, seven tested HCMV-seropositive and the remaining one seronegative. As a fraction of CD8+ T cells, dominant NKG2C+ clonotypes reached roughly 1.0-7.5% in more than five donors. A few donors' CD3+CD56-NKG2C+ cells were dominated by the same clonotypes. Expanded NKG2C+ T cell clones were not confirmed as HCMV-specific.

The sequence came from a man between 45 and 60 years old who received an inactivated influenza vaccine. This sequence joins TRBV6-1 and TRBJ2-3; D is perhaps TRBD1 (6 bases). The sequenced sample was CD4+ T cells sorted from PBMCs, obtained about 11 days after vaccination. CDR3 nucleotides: TGTGCCAGCAGTACCAGGGGCCTTAGCACAGATACGCAGTATTTT. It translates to CASSTRGLSTDTQYF.